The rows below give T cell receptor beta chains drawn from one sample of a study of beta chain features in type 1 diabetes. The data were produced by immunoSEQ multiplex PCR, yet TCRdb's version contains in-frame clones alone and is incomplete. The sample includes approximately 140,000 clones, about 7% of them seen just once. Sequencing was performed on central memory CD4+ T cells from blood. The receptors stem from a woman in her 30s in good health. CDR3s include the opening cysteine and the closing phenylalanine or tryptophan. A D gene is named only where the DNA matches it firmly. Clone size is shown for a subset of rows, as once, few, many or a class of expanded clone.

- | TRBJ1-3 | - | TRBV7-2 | TGTGCCAGCAGCCGTCTACAGTGGCAAAGCGGAAACACCATATATTTT | CASSRLQWQSGNTIYF
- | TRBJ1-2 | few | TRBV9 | TGTGCCAGCAGCGTATCCGCAGGGCAATCCTATGGCTACACCTTC | CASSVSAGQSYGYTF
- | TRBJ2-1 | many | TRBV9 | TGTGCCAGCAGCCCAAGAGGTACTGAGCAGTTCTTC | CASSPRGTEQFF
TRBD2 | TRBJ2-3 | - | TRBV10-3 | TGTGCCATCAGTGAAGGTCTAGCGGGAGTCCCCACAGATACGCAGTATTTT | CAISEGLAGVPTDTQYF
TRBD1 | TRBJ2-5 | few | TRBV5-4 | TGTGCCAGCAGCTCCGTCGGACAGGGGAAGGTAGAGACCCAGTACTTC | CASSSVGQGKVETQYF
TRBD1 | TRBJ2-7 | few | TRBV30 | TGTGCCTGGAGTGTATCGATCCTCCCGGGACAGGGCTACGAGCAGTACTTC | CAWSVSILPGQGYEQYF
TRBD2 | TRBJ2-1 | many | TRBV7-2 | TGTGCCAGCAGCGGGATGGGGCTAGCGGGCAATGAGCAGTTCTTC | CASSGMGLAGNEQFF
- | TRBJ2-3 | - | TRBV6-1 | TGTGCCAGCAGGACTGAGGGAGATACGCAGTATTTT | CASRTEGDTQYF
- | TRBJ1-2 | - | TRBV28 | TGTGCCAGCAGACGGGACAACCTGAAGGGGGGCTACACCTTC | CASRRDNLKGGYTF
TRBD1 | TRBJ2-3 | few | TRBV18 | TGTGCCAGCTCACCTCGGACAGGGACTAGCACAGATACGCAGTATTTT | CASSPRTGTSTDTQYF
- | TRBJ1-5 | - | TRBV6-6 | TGTGCCAGCATCCCCAGGATAACGAGCAATCAGCCCCAGCATTTT | CASIPRITSNQPQHF
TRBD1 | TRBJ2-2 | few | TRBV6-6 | TGTGCCAGCAGTCGGGACAGGGGGCTCACCGGGGAGCTGTTTTTT | CASSRDRGLTGELFF
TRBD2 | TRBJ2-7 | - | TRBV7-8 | TGTGCCAGCAGGCTAGCGGGAGGGGAGGAGCAGTACTTC | CASRLAGGEEQYF
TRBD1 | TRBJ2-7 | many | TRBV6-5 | TGTGCCAGCAGTGACTCAGGGGGCTGGTCCTACGAGCAGTACTTC | CASSDSGGWSYEQYF
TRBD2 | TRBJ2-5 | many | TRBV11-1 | TGTGCCAGCAGCTTAGCGCCTAGCGGGCAAGAGACCCAGTACTTC | CASSLAPSGQETQYF
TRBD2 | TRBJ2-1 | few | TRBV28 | TGTGCCAGCAGCCCGTCGGGACTAGCGGAGAATGAGCAGTTCTTC | CASSPSGLAENEQFF
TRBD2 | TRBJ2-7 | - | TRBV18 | TGTGCCAGCTCACCTGGGTCTAGCGGGACCGGCGAGCAGTACTTC | CASSPGSSGTGEQYF
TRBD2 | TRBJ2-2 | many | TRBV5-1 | TGCGCCAGCAGCCACGGACTAGCGCCCAACACCGGGGAGCTGTTTTTT | CASSHGLAPNTGELFF
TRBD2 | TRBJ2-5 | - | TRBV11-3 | TGTGCCAGCAGCTTGGGGGGATCGGGGACTAGAGGAGAGACCCAGTACTTC | CASSLGGSGTRGETQYF
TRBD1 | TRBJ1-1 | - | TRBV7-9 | TGTGCCAGCAGCTTAGGTTCAGGGGGGAACACTGAAGCTTTCTTT | CASSLGSGGNTEAFF
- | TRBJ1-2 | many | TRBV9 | TGTGCCAGCAGCGTAGACAGGACCCATGGCTACACCTTC | CASSVDRTHGYTF
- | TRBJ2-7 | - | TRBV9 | TGTGCCAGCAGCGTAGGGGGCGGAATCTCCTACGAGCAGTACTTC | CASSVGGGISYEQYF
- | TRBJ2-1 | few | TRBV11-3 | TGTGCCAGCAGCTTTGGCGGGTATAACAATGAGCAGTTCTTC | CASSFGGYNNEQFF
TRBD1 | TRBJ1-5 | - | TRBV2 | TGTGCCAGCAGTGAAGAACAGGGGGCGCGGCAGCCCCAGCATTTT | CASSEEQGARQPQHF
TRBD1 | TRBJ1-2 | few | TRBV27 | TGTGCCAGCAGAGGATCCGGCGGACAGGGATATGGCTACACCTTC | CASRGSGGQGYGYTF
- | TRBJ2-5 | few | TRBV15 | TGTGCCACCAGCAGACCTCGGTCGCCAGGGACCCAGTACTTC | CATSRPRSPGTQYF
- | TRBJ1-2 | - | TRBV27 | TGTGCCAGCAGTCCCTCGGGGAACCGCCCTAACTATGGCTACACCTTC | CASSPSGNRPNYGYTF
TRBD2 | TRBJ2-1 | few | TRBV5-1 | TGCGCCAGCAGCAGAACGGGAGGAAAAAGGGATGAGCAGTTCTTC | CASSRTGGKRDEQFF
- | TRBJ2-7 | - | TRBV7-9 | TGTGCCAGCAATTATGGGGGGTATGGCGAGCAGTACTTC | CASNYGGYGEQYF
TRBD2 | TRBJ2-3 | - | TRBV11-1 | TGTGCCAGCAGACACCCAGCGGGAGGGAGGACAGATACGCAGTATTTT | CASRHPAGGRTDTQYF
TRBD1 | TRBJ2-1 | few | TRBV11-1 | TGTGCCAGCAGCTTAGTGTTGGGACAGGGATACAATGAGCAGTTCTTC | CASSLVLGQGYNEQFF
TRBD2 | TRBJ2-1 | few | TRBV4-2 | TGTGCCAGCAGCCAGACTAGCGGGAGTTACAATGAGCAGCTCTTC | CASSQTSGSYNEQLF
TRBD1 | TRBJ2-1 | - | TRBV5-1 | TGCGCCAGCAGCGGGACAGCGACCTCCTACAATGAGCAGTTCTTC | CASSGTATSYNEQFF
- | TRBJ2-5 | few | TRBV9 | TGTGCCAGCAGCCCCAACTTGGAGTGGAAAGAGACCCAGTACTTC | CASSPNLEWKETQYF
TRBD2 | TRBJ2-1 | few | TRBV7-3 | TGTGCCAGCAGCTTAAGGGCCGTTGCTTTTGTTCGGAGCGGGAGTCTGGGGGACAATGAGCAGTTCTTC | CASSLRAVAFVRSGSLGDNEQFF
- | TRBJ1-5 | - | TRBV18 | TGTGCCAGCTCACCGGAGGACCTTAGCAATCAGCCCCAGCATTTT | CASSPEDLSNQPQHF
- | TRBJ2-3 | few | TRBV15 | TGTGCCACCAGCAGAGATCTCAACGCGCCAGATACGCAGTATTTT | CATSRDLNAPDTQYF
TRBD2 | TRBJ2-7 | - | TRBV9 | TGTGCCAGCAGCGTAGCTGGGACTAGCGGGAGGGGTGAGCAGTACTTC | CASSVAGTSGRGEQYF
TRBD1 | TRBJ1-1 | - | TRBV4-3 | TGCGCCAGCAGCCCCAAAATCCAGGGACAGGGGACCTTCACTGAAGCTTTCTTT | CASSPKIQGQGTFTEAFF
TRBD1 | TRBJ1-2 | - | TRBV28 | TGTGCCAGCAGTTTAGGGGGGACAGGGGGCACCCTCTATGGCTACACCTTC | CASSLGGTGGTLYGYTF
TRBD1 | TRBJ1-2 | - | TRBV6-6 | TGTGCCAGCAGTCCCCGAACAGGGACAGGAGGATATGGCTACACCTTC | CASSPRTGTGGYGYTF
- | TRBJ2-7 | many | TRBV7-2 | TGTGCCAGCAGCTTAGACGAGTACTACGAGCAGTACTTC | CASSLDEYYEQYF
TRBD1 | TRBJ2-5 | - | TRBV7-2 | TGTGCCAGCAGCTTGTACCAGGACAGGAGAGAGACCCAGTACTTC | CASSLYQDRRETQYF
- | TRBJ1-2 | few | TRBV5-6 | TGTGCCAGCAGCCCTCGCGGGACTAACTATGGCTACACCTTC | CASSPRGTNYGYTF
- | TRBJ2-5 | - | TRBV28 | TGTGCCAGCAGCGGGGGGCTCTCATTGGAGACCCAGTACTTC | CASSGGLSLETQYF